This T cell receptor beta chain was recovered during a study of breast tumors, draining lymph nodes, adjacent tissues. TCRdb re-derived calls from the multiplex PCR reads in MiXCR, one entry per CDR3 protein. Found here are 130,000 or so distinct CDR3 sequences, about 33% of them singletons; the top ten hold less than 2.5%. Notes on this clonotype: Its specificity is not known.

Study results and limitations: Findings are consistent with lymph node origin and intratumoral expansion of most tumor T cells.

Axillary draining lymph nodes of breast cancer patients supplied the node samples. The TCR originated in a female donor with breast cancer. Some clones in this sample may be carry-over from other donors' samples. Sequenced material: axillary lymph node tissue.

In DNA, the CDR3 is TGTGCCAGCACCTTAGGGGGGCGGGACTATGGCTACACCTTC. Its translation is CASTLGGRDYGYTF. V gene TRBV5-5 combines with J gene TRBJ1-2, with D perhaps TRBD1 (6 bases). Germline values: CDR1 SGHKS, CDR2 YYEKEE (reference sequence). Between the trimmed V and J ends, which lost 6 bases and 3 bases, there was a span of 15 bases. This CDR3 contains 14 residues. The entire variable domain, with the rest obtained from reference TRBV5-5 and TRBJ1-2, is as follows: DAGVTQSPTHLIKTRGQQVTLRCSPISGHKSVSWYQQVLGQGPQFIFQYYEKEERGRGNFPDRFSARQFPNYSSELNVNALLLGDSALYLCASTLGGRDYGYTFGSGTRLTVV.